This TCR beta chain comes out of a study of cytomegalovirus exposure and HLA in healthy donors. Findings and caveats of the study: An observed cluster of highly shared sequence variants was recorded as a likely sequencing artifact. Many donors carried some public TCRs, although rarity characterized most TCR sequences.

13 Jbeta primers and 60 Vbeta primers were used for the PCR. Assay: immunoSEQ multiplex PCR; the TCRdb copy retains only in-frame clones and omits some. The data show about 110,000 clones, and the top ten clones hold around 0.59%. About this clone: Its antigen remains unidentified.

Germline loops: CDR1 MGHRA, CDR2 YSYEKL. This CDR3 spans 15 amino acids. Sequencing was carried out using PBMCs. This sequence originates from a man in his fifties in good health and CMV-seronegative. The chain is built from TRBV4-1 and TRBJ2-5; tentative D call: TRBD1 (6 bases). The better agreement between TRBJ2-7 and the DNA end casts doubt on the J call. DNA for the CDR3: TGCGCCAGCAGCCAGTACGGACAGCTTTCCTACGAGCAGTACTTC. Residues: CASSQYGQLSYEQYF.